The 14 T cell receptor beta chains below come from one sample, sequenced in a study of blood T cell repertoires in COVID-19. Assay used: immunoSEQ multiplex PCR; TCRdb lists only in-frame clones, some missing. The table has under 300,000 clones, around 86% seen once. Sequences were obtained from peripheral blood. These receptors all stem from a man older than 75 with acute or convalescent COVID-19.

This chain uses TRBV5-6 with TRBJ2-7; a possible D gene is TRBD1 (5 bases). Germline V CDR1 and CDR2: SGHDT, YYEEEE. Trimming shortened V by 4 bases and J by 2 bases, and 10 bases separated the two germline ends. This CDR3 is built from 13 residues. The CDR3 sequence: CASSVGRAYEQYF. In DNA form, the CDR3 reads TGTGCCAGCAGCGTCGGCAGGGCCTACGAGCAGTACTTC.

The chain employs TRBV5-1 and TRBJ1-4, with 7 bases identical to TRBD1. CDR1 is SGHRS, CDR2 YFSETQ, per germline. With 0 bases clipped from V and 7 bases from J, the junction kept 9 bases outside the gene matches. The CDR3 is made up of 16 amino acids. The CDR3 reads CASSLGVGTAGEKLFF. The DNA for the CDR3 is TGCGCCAGCAGCTTGGGTGTCGGGACAGCGGGTGAAAAACTGTTTTTT.

The V call is TRBV4-2, the J call TRBJ1-6; TRBD1 might be the D (6 bases). V lost 1 base to trimming and J lost 10 bases, with 14 bases between them. The CDR3 sequence is 15 residues long. Germline assignment: CDR1 LGHNA and CDR2 YNFKEQ. CDR3 nucleotides: TGTGCCAGCAGCCAAGGAGAGGGACAACGGTCACCCCTCCACTTT. It encodes CASSQGEGQRSPLHF.

The chain couples TRBV18 to TRBJ1-4; TRBD1 matches at 7 bases. There are 14 residues in the CDR3. Germline assignment: CDR1 KGHSH and CDR2 LQKENI. J was trimmed by 8 bases and V by 4 bases; bases with no gene match: 7. The CDR3 sequence is CASSQDRALEKLFF. CDR3 in DNA: TGTGCCAGCTCACAAGACAGGGCTCTAGAAAAACTGTTTTTT.

The J gene is TRBJ1-5, the V gene TRBV12-3 or TRBV12-4; D is undetermined. V lost 8 bases, J lost 8 bases, and 10 bases lay in between. The CDR3 length is 11 residues. The CDR3 reads CASGKLKPQHF. The DNA of the CDR3 is TGTGCCAGCGGTAAACTGAAGCCCCAGCATTTT.

The chain is built from TRBV7-6 and TRBJ2-7; 9 nucleotides line up with TRBD1. The CDR3 is made up of 14 amino acids. CDR1 and CDR2 from the germline V gene are SGHVS and FNYEAQ. V shed 5 bases and J 7 bases; nucleotides not matched to a gene: 9. CDR3 nucleotide sequence: TGTGCCAGCAGCCTAAACAGGGGGCTTGGGGAGCAGTACTTC. Translation: CASSLNRGLGEQYF.

V usage is TRBV5-8 and J usage is TRBJ1-3; D unresolved. CDR3 size: 16 residues. The germline V and J ends were trimmed by 0 bases and 8 bases, with 18 bases remaining between them. CDR1 SGHTS and CDR2 YDEGEE come from the germline V gene. As DNA, the CDR3 is TGTGCCAGCAGCTTGGGGCGTTCTAGGAGTGTGGACACCATATATTTT. It translates to CASSLGRSRSVDTIYF.

J is TRBJ1-5 and V is TRBV6-5; D unclear. The CDR3 runs to 12 residues. The V end lost 5 bases, the J end lost 5 bases, and 7 bases lay between the germline ends. CDR1 MNHEY and CDR2 SVGAGI come from the germline V gene. For the CDR3, the DNA is TGTGCCAGCAGTCCGCCGGATCAGCCCCAGCATTTT. Translating it yields CASSPPDQPQHF.

The rearrangement links TRBV2 to TRBJ1-1; D unclear. The CDR3 has 11 amino acids. The germline CDR1 and CDR2 sequences are SNHLY and FYNNEI. Trimming removed 4 bases from V and 4 bases from J, with 4 bases in between. CDR3 in amino acids: CASSVFTEAFF. DNA of the CDR3: TGTGCCAGCAGTGTCTTCACTGAAGCTTTCTTT.

The chain links TRBV5-1 to TRBJ2-3; D not certain. Trimming stripped 5 bases from V and 3 bases from J, with 10 bases between. The CDR3 runs to 13 residues. Germline assignment: CDR1 SGHRS and CDR2 YFSETQ. CDR3 nucleotides: TGCGCCAGCAGACAGTACAAAACAGATACGCAGTATTTT. Translation: CASRQYKTDTQYF.

The chain couples TRBV5-1 to TRBJ2-2; 11 bases line up with TRBD1. The CDR3 runs to 16 residues. V gave up 3 bases and J gave up 5 bases; unmatched junction bases: 6. Germline V lookup: CDR1 SGHRS, CDR2 YFSETQ. The CDR3 coding sequence is TGCGCCAGCAGCTCGCGGACAGGGGGCAGGACCGGGGAGCTGTTTTTT. This translates into CASSSRTGGRTGELFF.

The DNA of the CDR3 is TGTGCCACCAGTGACATAGGGGGTCCCCAGCATTTT. Residues: CATSDIGGPQHF. This chain connects TRBV24-1 to TRBJ1-5, with D possibly being TRBD1 (6 bases). The V gene lost 4 bases and the J gene lost 10 bases, with 10 bases spanning the gap. The germline CDR1 and CDR2 sequences are KGHDR and SFDVKD. This CDR3 has 12 residues.

V gene TRBV24-1 combines with J gene TRBJ1-2; D perhaps matches TRBD1 (6 bases). The CDR3 loop spans 14 amino acids. Trimming removed 9 bases at V and 7 bases at J, with 20 bases between. Germline CDR1 reads KGHDR; CDR2 reads SFDVKD. For the CDR3, the DNA is TGTGCCACCGCTGGGGGCCCATCGGCCGCTGGCTACACCTTC. This encodes CATAGGPSAAGYTF.

V gene TRBV7-9 combines with J gene TRBJ1-4, with D maybe TRBD1 (6 bases). Trimming removed 6 bases at V and 7 bases at J, with 18 bases between. This CDR3 contains 15 residues. Germline V CDR1 and CDR2: SEHNR, FQNEAQ (reference sequence). The CDR3 sequence: CASSSDWGGGEKLFF. CDR3 coding DNA: TGTGCCAGCAGTTCAGATTGGGGGGGCGGTGAAAAACTGTTTTTT.